This T cell receptor (beta chain) was found in a study of T cells after somatic rescue of genetic block. Repertoires were generated with immunoSEQ multiplex PCR, while TCRdb's copy carries only in-frame clones and drops some. This table has over 55,000 clones, 92% appearing once. Trimming at V came to 6 bases and at J to 0 bases, leaving 9 bases not matched to a gene. CDR3 length: 16 residues. Germline V lookup: CDR1 MDHEN, CDR2 SYDVKM. The sequencing sample was made of peripheral blood mononuclear cells (PBMCs). The clonotype was recovered from a man in his forties. This chain links TRBV28 with TRBJ1-1; 8 bases match TRBD1. This CDR3 reads CASSSGTGPMNTEAFF. The CDR3 DNA reads as TGTGCCAGCAGCTCCGGGACAGGCCCCATGAACACTGAAGCTTTCTTT.